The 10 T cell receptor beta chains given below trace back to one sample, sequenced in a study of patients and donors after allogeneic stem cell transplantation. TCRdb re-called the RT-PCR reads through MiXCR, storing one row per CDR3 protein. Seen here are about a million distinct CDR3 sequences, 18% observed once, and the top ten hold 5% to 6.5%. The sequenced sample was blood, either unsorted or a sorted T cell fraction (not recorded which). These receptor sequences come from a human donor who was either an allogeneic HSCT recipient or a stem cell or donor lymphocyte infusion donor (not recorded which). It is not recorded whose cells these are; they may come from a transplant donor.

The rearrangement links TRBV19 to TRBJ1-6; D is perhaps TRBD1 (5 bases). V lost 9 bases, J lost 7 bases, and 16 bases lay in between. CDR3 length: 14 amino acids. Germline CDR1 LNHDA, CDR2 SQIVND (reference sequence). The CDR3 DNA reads TGTGCCAGCGGAGGAGGCAGGGACAATTCACCCCTCCACTTT. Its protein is CASGGGRDNSPLHF.

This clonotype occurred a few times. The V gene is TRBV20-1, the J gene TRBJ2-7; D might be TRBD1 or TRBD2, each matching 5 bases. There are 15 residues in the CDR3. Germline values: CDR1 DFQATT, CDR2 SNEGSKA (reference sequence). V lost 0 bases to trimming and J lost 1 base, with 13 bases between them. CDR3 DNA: TGCAGTGCTAGAGATCCCAGGGAGTCGTCCTACGAGCAGTACTTC. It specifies CSARDPRESSYEQYF.

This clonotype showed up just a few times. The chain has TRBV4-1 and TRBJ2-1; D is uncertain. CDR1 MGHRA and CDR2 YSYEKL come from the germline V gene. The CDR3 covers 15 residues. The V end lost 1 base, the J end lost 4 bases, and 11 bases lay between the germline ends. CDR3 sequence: CASSQVGTPYNEQFF. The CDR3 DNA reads TGCGCCAGCAGCCAAGTGGGAACGCCATACAATGAGCAGTTCTTC.

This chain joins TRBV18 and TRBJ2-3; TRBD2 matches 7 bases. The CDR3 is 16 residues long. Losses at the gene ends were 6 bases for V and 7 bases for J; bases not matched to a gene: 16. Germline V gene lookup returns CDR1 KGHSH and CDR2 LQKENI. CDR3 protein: CASSPDGGGRGYTQYF. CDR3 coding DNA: TGTGCCAGCTCTCCCGACGGAGGCGGGAGAGGGTATACGCAGTATTTT. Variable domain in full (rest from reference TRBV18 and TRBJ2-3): NAGVMQNPRHLVRRRGQEARLRCSPMKGHSHVYWYRQLPEEGLKFMVYLQKENIIDESGMPKERFSAEFPKEGPSILRIQQVVRGDSAAYFCASSPDGGGRGYTQYFGPGTRLTVL.

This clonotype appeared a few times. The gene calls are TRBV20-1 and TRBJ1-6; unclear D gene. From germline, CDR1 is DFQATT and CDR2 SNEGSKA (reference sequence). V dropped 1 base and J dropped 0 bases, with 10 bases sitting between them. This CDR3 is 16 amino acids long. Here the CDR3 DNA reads TGCAGTGCTAGAGGGGGTGTGAGCTCCTATAATTCACCCCTCCACTTT. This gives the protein CSARGGVSSYNSPLHF.

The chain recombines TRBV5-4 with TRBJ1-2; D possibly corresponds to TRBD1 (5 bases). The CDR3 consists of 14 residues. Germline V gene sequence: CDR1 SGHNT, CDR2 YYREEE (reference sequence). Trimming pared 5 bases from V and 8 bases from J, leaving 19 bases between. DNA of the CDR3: TGTGCCAGCAGAAGATCGGGGGTGTCAGACGGCTACACCTTC. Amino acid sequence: CASRRSGVSDGYTF.

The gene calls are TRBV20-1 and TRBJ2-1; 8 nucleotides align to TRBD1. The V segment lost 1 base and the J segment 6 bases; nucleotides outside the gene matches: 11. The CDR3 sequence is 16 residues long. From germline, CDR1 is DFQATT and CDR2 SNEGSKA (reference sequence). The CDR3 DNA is TGCAGTGCTAGAGGGCAGGGCAGGGGGACAGGCAATGAGCAGTTCTTC. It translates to CSARGQGRGTGNEQFF.

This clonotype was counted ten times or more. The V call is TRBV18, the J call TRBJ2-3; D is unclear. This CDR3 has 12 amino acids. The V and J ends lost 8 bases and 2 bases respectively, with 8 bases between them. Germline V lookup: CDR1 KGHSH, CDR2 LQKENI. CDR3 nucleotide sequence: TGTGCCAGCAGCCCGAACACAGATACGCAGTATTTT. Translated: CASSPNTDTQYF.

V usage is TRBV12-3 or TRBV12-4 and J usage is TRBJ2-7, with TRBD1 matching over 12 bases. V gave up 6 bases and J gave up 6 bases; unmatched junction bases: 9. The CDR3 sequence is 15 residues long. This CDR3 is CASRAGTGGSSEQYF. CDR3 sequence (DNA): TGTGCCAGCAGAGCCGGGACAGGGGGCTCGTCCGAGCAGTACTTC.

CDR3 nucleotide sequence: TGCGCCAGCAGCCAAGGGACCGGACTAGCGGATTACAATGAGCAGTTCTTC. As protein: CASSQGTGLADYNEQFF. The genes are TRBV4-3 and TRBJ2-1, with 10 nucleotides matching TRBD2. The length of the CDR3 is 17 residues. The ends lost 1 base at V and 4 bases at J; junction bases unmatched: 7. Germline values: CDR1 LGHNA, CDR2 YSLEER.